This T cell receptor beta chain was captured by sequencing in a study of blood T cell repertoires in COVID-19. In the study overall: The United States, Italy and Spain provided the acute and convalescent COVID-19 samples. The cDNA or gDNA used as material had been derived from T cells, B-cell-depleted T cells, or PBMCs.

As handled by the study authors: The assay estimated nucleated cells by amplifying reference gene primers. Clones were read by immunoSEQ multiplex PCR, and TCRdb kept only the in-frame ones, dropping some. The V and J calls and clone size are taken from that table; D and trimming were inferred from the DNA. Of some 250,000 clones listed, 87% are singletons. CDR3 length: 15 amino acids. Germline values: CDR1 GTSNPN, CDR2 SVGIG (reference sequence). V was clipped by 3 bases and J by 2 bases; unmatched bases: 7. The source of this sequence is a man in his 60s who had recovered from COVID-19. The specimen sequenced was peripheral blood. The V and J genes are TRBV30 and TRBJ1-3, with 7 bases aligning to TRBD1. Here the CDR3 reads CAWSLTGFAGNTIYF. The CDR3 coding sequence is TGTGCCTGGAGCTTGACAGGGTTTGCTGGAAACACCATATATTTT.